Described below is a single T cell receptor (beta chain) sequence and its context. What it binds is unknown. This entry comes from a study of vaccination and CD4 T cells after COVID-19. About the study: Overlapping spike peptides from SARS-CoV-2, HCoV-NL63, HCoV-OC43 and HCoV-229E served to stimulate the cells. Study-wide findings and caveats: Convalescent patients gained a median 86.3% of their reactive clones only post-vaccination.

Treatment here: approximately 11-day PBMC culture with coronavirus spike peptide pools or control peptides (ViraFEST assay). According to the study, CD4+ T cells from the unexposed donor were gathered ahead of the COVID-19 pandemic (2011-2018). Expansion of antigen-specific T cells with peptide pools by ViraFEST preceded sequencing of TCRs. IL-2 at around 10 IU/ml and peptide pools at about 9.5 ug/ml were added to PBMCs cultured at over 1.5 million per well. Losses at the gene ends were 7 bases for V and 6 bases for J; bases not matched to a gene: 4. The germline gives CDR1 MNHNS, CDR2 SASEGT. This CDR3 has 13 residues. Sequencing of cultured CD4+ T cell DNA used the Oncomine TCR Beta short-read assay. In TCRdb, the PCR reads were re-called with MiXCR into one record per CDR3 protein. The sample records a few thousand distinct CDR3 sequences, about 26% being singletons.

The chain couples TRBV6-1 to TRBJ1-2, with 11 bases identical to TRBD1. This TCR was sampled from a human donor in good health. Sequencing input: CD4+ T cells from blood, cultured in vitro. The CDR3 region is CASNGQGAHGYTF. DNA for the CDR3: TGTGCCAGCAACGGACAGGGGGCCCATGGCTACACCTTC.